The 2 T cell receptor beta chains listed next were all sequenced from one sample in a study of graft-versus-host responses after intestinal transplantation. Sequencing used immunoSEQ multiplex PCR; TCRdb keeps in-frame clones, though not all of them. The sample carries over 65,000 clones, 92% recorded once. Specimen: PBMCs, collected 98 days after intestinal transplantation. These receptor sequences come from a human patient who received an intestinal transplant, so some T cells may come from the graft donor.

This sequence joins TRBV11-2 and TRBJ2-2, with D unclear. CDR1 and CDR2 (germline): SGHAT, FQNNGV. With 0 bases removed from V and 0 bases from J, the gap between germline ends came to 11 bases. The CDR3 has 17 amino acids. CDR3 nucleotides: TGTGCCAGCAGCTTAGATCTAAACGGAGCGAACACCGGGGAGCTGTTTTTT. This codes for CASSLDLNGANTGELFF.

The chain employs TRBV6-1 and TRBJ2-7, with no clear D. Between the trimmed V and J ends, which lost 5 bases and 4 bases, there was a span of 6 bases. Germline CDR1 MNHNS, CDR2 SASEGT. CDR3 length: 11 amino acids. CDR3 DNA: TGTGCCAGCAGTTACAGATACGAGCAGTACTTC. Translated: CASSYRYEQYF.